The next 28 T cell receptor beta chains were all read from a single sample in a study of CD8 T cells in Susac syndrome. Random hexamers served to reverse transcribe roughly 0.5 to 1 ug RNA. Using its own MiXCR run on the immunoSEQ multiplex PCR reads, TCRdb lists one record per CDR3 protein. The top ten hold around 0.16% of the sample, which has under 200,000 distinct CDR3 sequences, roughly 95% seen once. The sequencing sample was made of CD8+ T cells from PBMCs. The receptor source for this set is a human donor with multiple sclerosis.

The chain combines TRBV29-1 with TRBJ2-7; possibly TRBD2 for D (6 bases). The CDR3 has 14 residues. Deletions cut 4 bases from V and 2 bases from J, with 15 bases between. Per the germline V gene, CDR1 is SQVTM and CDR2 is ANQGSEA. The CDR3 coding sequence is TGCAGCGTTGTCGGCGGGGATCTGACCTACGAGCAGTACTTC. As protein: CSVVGGDLTYEQYF.

This chain connects TRBV7-2 to TRBJ2-1; 12 nucleotides match TRBD2. Germline V CDR1 and CDR2: SGHTA, FQGNSA. This CDR3 is built from 15 residues. The J segment lost 0 bases and the V segment lost 10 bases, leaving 4 bases of the junction unmatched. The DNA of the CDR3 is TGTGCCACTACGGGACTAGCGGGCTCCTACAATGAGCAGTTCTTC. Amino acid sequence: CATTGLAGSYNEQFF.

The CDR3 DNA is TGTGCCAGCTCACCCACAGATACGCAGTATTTT. Amino acids: CASSPTDTQYF. V is TRBV18 and J is TRBJ2-3; unclear D gene. Trimming removed 3 bases from V and 2 bases from J, with 0 bases in between. Germline assignment: CDR1 KGHSH and CDR2 LQKENI. This CDR3 has 11 residues.

The J gene is TRBJ1-5, the V gene TRBV19, with D possibly being TRBD1 (5 bases). The ends were cut back, 7 bases at V and 5 bases at J, with 12 bases in the middle. The CDR3 length is 13 residues. Germline values: CDR1 LNHDA, CDR2 SQIVND (reference sequence). The CDR3 DNA sequence: TGTGCCAGTAACGCAGGGATGGATCAGCCCCAGCATTTT. It encodes CASNAGMDQPQHF.

This clonotype was recorded once. The V gene is TRBV11-2, the J gene TRBJ2-7; 8 bases line up with TRBD2. There are 13 residues in the CDR3. Germline CDR1 and CDR2: SGHAT and FQNNGV. Trimming removed 2 bases from V and 6 bases from J; junction bases left unmatched: 3. CDR3 DNA: TGTGCCAGCAGCTTACCCCTAGCGGGCGAGCAGTACTTC. Amino acids: CASSLPLAGEQYF.

This sequence joins TRBV6-2 or TRBV6-3 and TRBJ2-1; 10 nucleotides match TRBD2. Germline V gene sequence: CDR1 MNHEY, CDR2 SVGEGT. V was clipped by 4 bases and J by 10 bases; unmatched bases: 7. The CDR3 has 14 amino acids. The CDR3 DNA follows: TGTGCCAGCAGTTTCTTAGCGGGGGGAGAAGAGCAGTTCTTC. Its translation: CASSFLAGGEEQFF.

The V call is TRBV3-1, the J call TRBJ2-7; D unresolved. CDR1 and CDR2 (germline): LGHDT, YNNKEL (reference sequence). This CDR3 is built from 15 residues. With 0 bases removed from V and 2 bases from J, the gap between germline ends came to 11 bases. The chain's CDR3 is CASSQDHQVAYEQYF. DNA of the CDR3: TGTGCCAGCAGCCAAGATCATCAGGTGGCCTACGAGCAGTACTTC.

Only one count was recorded for this clonotype. The gene calls are TRBV4-2 and TRBJ2-3, with 7 bases fitting TRBD2. CDR3 length: 17 residues. Trimming at V came to 0 bases and at J to 2 bases, leaving 8 bases not matched to a gene. The germline CDR1 and CDR2 sequences are LGHNA and YNFKEQ. This chain's CDR3 is CASSQDWAGVVTDTQYF. CDR3 nucleotides: TGTGCCAGCAGCCAAGATTGGGCGGGAGTTGTCACAGATACGCAGTATTTT.

The chain is built from TRBV5-1 and TRBJ2-7, with TRBD1 identical over 7 bases. This CDR3 contains 15 residues. J lost 6 bases, V lost 4 bases, and 13 bases had no gene match. In germline, CDR1 is SGHRS, CDR2 YFSETQ. CDR3 nucleotides: TGCGCCAGCAGCCCAGATCGGGGACAGAAAAGCGAGCAGTACTTC. The encoded protein is CASSPDRGQKSEQYF.

This chain joins TRBV20-1 and TRBJ2-7; 8 bases map to TRBD1. The CDR3 contains 13 residues. Germline V lookup: CDR1 DFQATT, CDR2 SNEGSKA (reference sequence). V shed 5 bases, J shed 4 bases, and the junction held 7 bases outside the gene matches. The CDR3 DNA follows: TGCAGTGCTTTGGACAGGGATCGATACGAGCAGTACTTC. This codes for CSALDRDRYEQYF.

The chain uses TRBV20-1 and TRBJ1-1, with D hard to call. V was cut by 0 bases and J by 8 bases, with 19 bases left in between. The CDR3 has 15 amino acids. CDR1 is DFQATT, CDR2 SNEGSKA, per germline (reference sequence). The CDR3 bases are TGCAGTGCTAGAGATTGGGGAGTGGCGCTTGGGGAAGCTTTCTTT. Translation: CSARDWGVALGEAFF.

To note about this clonotype: At one end, the junction sequence differs from germline, possibly due to a read error. The J gene is TRBJ1-1, the V gene TRBV29-1, with D unresolved. In germline, CDR1 is SQVTM, CDR2 ANQGSEA. The CDR3 is 11 residues long. The CDR3 loop is CSVGTFRSILF. CDR3 sequence (DNA): TGCAGCGTTGGCACATTCCGCTCGATACTCTTT.

The CDR3 is CAWSVPLKSLVDGYTF. In DNA, the CDR3 is TGTGCCTGGAGTGTCCCACTAAAGTCCCTCGTGGATGGCTACACCTTC. The chain employs TRBV30 and TRBJ1-2; D is ambiguous. The CDR3 spans 16 residues. Looked up from germline, CDR1 is GTSNPN and CDR2 is SVGIG (reference sequence). The ends were cut back, 0 bases at V and 6 bases at J, with 20 bases in the middle.

The gene calls are TRBV5-6 and TRBJ2-7; TRBD1 aligns across 7 bases. The trim removed 5 bases at V and 5 bases at J, leaving 10 bases unmatched. There are 14 residues in the CDR3. From germline, CDR1 is SGHDT and CDR2 YYEEEE. This CDR3 is CASRYKTGIDEQYF. CDR3 DNA: TGTGCCAGCAGATACAAGACAGGGATCGACGAGCAGTACTTC.

V gene TRBV27 combines with J gene TRBJ2-2, with a possible D match to TRBD1 (6 bases). Trimming removed 3 bases from V and 7 bases from J, with 12 bases in between. The CDR3 contains 14 residues. Germline CDR1 is MNHEY and CDR2 is SMNVEV (reference sequence). CDR3 in DNA: TGTGCCAGCAGTTTGTGGGGACACTTCGGGGAGCTGTTTTTT. Translating it yields CASSLWGHFGELFF.

This chain uses TRBV12-3 or TRBV12-4 with TRBJ2-5; TRBD1 matches 7 bases. There are 16 residues in the CDR3. Trimming removed 6 bases from V and 5 bases from J; junction bases left unmatched: 15. CDR3 protein: CASSLPSDRILETQYF. The DNA for the CDR3 is TGTGCCAGCAGCCTCCCTTCGGACAGGATCTTGGAGACCCAGTACTTC.

The chain carries TRBV12-3 or TRBV12-4 and TRBJ2-3; no clear D. The CDR3 is made up of 14 amino acids. V lost 5 bases and J lost 4, with 13 bases in between. The CDR3 reads CASSVIPTADTQYF. In nucleotides, the CDR3 is TGTGCCAGCAGTGTCATTCCTACCGCAGATACGCAGTATTTT.

The gene calls are TRBV20-1 and TRBJ1-5, with 7 bases identical to TRBD1. This CDR3 region has 14 residues. V dropped 0 bases and J dropped 9; count of bases not matched to a gene: 8. In germline, CDR1 is DFQATT, CDR2 SNEGSKA (reference sequence). CDR3 sequence (DNA): TGCAGTGCTAGAGATTGGGCAGGGGGTTCGCCCCAGCATTTT. It specifies CSARDWAGGSPQHF.

The CDR3 sequence is CASSVFRGVEGPHYGYTF. CDR3 DNA sequence: TGTGCCAGCAGTGTTTTCCGGGGGGTCGAAGGGCCCCACTATGGCTACACCTTC. This chain uses TRBV6-1 with TRBJ1-2, with a tentative D call TRBD1 (5 bases). V lost 4 bases and J 3 bases, leaving 24 bases between the germline ends. CDR3 length: 18 residues. Germline lookup yields CDR1 MNHNS and CDR2 SASEGT.

V and J are TRBV3-1 and TRBJ2-1; TRBD2 matches 11 bases. The V gene end was trimmed by 0 bases and the J gene end by 3 bases; junction bases not matched to a gene: 19. The germline gives CDR1 LGHDT, CDR2 YNNKEL (reference sequence). The CDR3 loop spans 22 amino acids. CDR3 coding DNA: TGTGCCAGCAGCCAAGATCTTGGGTTCGCAGAAGGGACTAGCGGATACTACAATGAGCAGTTCTTC. Its protein is CASSQDLGFAEGTSGYYNEQFF.

The rearrangement links TRBV29-1 to TRBJ2-1, with 7 bases identical to TRBD2. V was pared by 7 bases and J by 5 bases, with 8 bases of the junction left unmatched. The V gene's germline CDR1 is SQVTM and CDR2 ANQGSEA. The CDR3 has 13 amino acids. In DNA form, the CDR3 reads TGCAGCGGGTGGGAGGGGACTGACAATGAGCAGTTCTTC. Translation: CSGWEGTDNEQFF.

This chain links TRBV4-1 with TRBJ2-7; TRBD2 aligns across 7 bases. The CDR3 is 15 amino acids. The V gene's germline CDR1 is MGHRA and CDR2 YSYEKL. With V trimmed by 3 bases and J by 4 bases, 9 bases remained unmatched. The CDR3 region is CASSQALGLGYEQYF. CDR3 nucleotide sequence: TGCGCCAGCAGCCAGGCCCTTGGACTAGGATACGAGCAGTACTTC.

Points on this clonotype: This is likely a read error, given that the CDR3 carries no conserved phenylalanine or tryptophan at its end. This chain uses TRBV2 with TRBJ2-7; 12 positions match TRBD2. This CDR3 has 15 amino acids. Germline lookup yields CDR1 SNHLY and CDR2 FYNNEI. V shed 9 bases and J 3 bases; nucleotides not matched to a gene: 9. CDR3 sequence: CASSGLAGPDYEQYL. The CDR3 nucleotides are TGTGCCAGTTCTGGACTAGCGGGACCAGACTACGAGCAGTACCTC.

This clonotype has a single count. The junction does not match germline at one end; this may be a read error. J is TRBJ2-1 and V is TRBV3-1; D is undetermined. The CDR3 runs 13 residues. In germline, CDR1 is LGHDT, CDR2 YNNKEL (reference sequence). The CDR3 bases are TGTGCCAGCAGCCAAGATACGGACCCGGCGTCGGCCTTC. Translating gives CASSQDTDPASAF.

The CDR3 nucleotides are TGTGCCAGCAGTGCAATAGCGGGAGATAGAGTGGATACGCAGTATTTT. Translating it yields CASSAIAGDRVDTQYF. The genes are TRBV27 and TRBJ2-3, with 9 bases identical to TRBD2. Germline CDR1 is MNHEY and CDR2 is SMNVEV (reference sequence). Trimming removed 5 bases from V and 6 bases from J; junction bases left unmatched: 12. The CDR3 is made up of 16 amino acids.

The gene calls are TRBV29-1 and TRBJ1-1; D is ambiguous. Per germline, CDR1 SQVTM and CDR2 ANQGSEA. The V gene lost 7 bases and the J gene lost 11 bases, with 26 bases spanning the gap. There are 14 residues in the CDR3. The CDR3 DNA reads as TGCAGCGGTAGAAGGAGGGAACTCGGGGTGGATGCTTTCTTT. It encodes CSGRRRELGVDAFF.

V usage is TRBV29-1 and J usage is TRBJ1-2; no reliable D call. V lost 3 bases, J lost 4 bases, and 9 bases lay in between. The CDR3 sequence is 12 residues long. Germline CDR1 and CDR2: SQVTM and ANQGSEA. CDR3: CSVDQPLYGYTF. The CDR3 coding sequence is TGCAGCGTTGACCAGCCCCTCTATGGCTACACCTTC.

This chain uses TRBV29-1 with TRBJ2-7; 10 bases match TRBD2. Trimming removed 3 bases from V and 5 bases from J; junction bases left unmatched: 10. The V gene's germline CDR1 is SQVTM and CDR2 ANQGSEA. CDR3 size: 15 residues. The CDR3: CSVEGASGSIHEQYF. CDR3 nucleotides: TGCAGCGTTGAGGGGGCTAGCGGGAGTATCCACGAGCAGTACTTC.